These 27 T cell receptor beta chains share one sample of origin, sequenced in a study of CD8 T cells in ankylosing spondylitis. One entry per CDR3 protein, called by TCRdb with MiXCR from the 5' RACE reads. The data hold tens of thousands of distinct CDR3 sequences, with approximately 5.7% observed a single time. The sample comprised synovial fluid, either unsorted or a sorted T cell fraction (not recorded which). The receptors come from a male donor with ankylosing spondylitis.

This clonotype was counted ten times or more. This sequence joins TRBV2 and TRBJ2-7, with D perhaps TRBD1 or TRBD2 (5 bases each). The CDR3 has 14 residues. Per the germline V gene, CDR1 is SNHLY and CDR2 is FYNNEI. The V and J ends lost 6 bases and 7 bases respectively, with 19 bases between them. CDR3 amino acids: CASSPRDGDQEQYF. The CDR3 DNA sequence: TGTGCCAGCAGCCCTCGGGACGGGGATCAGGAGCAGTACTTC.

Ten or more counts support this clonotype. The CDR3 spells CASSQRAWGTQYF. The CDR3, as DNA: TGTGCCAGCAGCCAAAGGGCTTGGGGGACCCAGTACTTC. This chain links TRBV4-2 with TRBJ2-5; D remains unclear. This CDR3 region has 13 residues. Germline loops: CDR1 LGHNA, CDR2 YNFKEQ. Trimming pared 2 bases from V and 7 bases from J, leaving 11 bases between.

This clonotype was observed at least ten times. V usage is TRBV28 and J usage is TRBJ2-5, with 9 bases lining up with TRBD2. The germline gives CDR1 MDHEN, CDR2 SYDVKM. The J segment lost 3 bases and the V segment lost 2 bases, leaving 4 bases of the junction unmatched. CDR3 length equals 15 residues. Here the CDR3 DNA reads TGTGCCAGCAGTTTAGAGGGACTAGCAGAAGAGACCCAGTACTTC. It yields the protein CASSLEGLAEETQYF.

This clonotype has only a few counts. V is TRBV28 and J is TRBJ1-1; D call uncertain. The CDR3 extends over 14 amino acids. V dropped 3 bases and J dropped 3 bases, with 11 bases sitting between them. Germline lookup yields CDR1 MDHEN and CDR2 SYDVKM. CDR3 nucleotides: TGTGCCAGCAGTTTTGAAGATCGTGACACTGAAGCTTTCTTT. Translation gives CASSFEDRDTEAFF.

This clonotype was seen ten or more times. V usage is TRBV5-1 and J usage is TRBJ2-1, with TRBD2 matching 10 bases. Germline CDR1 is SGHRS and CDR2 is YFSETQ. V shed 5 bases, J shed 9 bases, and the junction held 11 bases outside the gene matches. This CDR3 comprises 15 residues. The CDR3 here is CASSKSGRAGGEQFF. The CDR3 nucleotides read TGCGCCAGCAGTAAGAGCGGGAGGGCCGGGGGTGAGCAGTTCTTC. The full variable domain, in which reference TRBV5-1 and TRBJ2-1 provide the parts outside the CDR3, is KAGVTQTPRYLIKTRGQQVTLSCSPISGHRSVSWYQQTPGQGLQFLFEYFSETQRNKGNFPGRFSGRQFSNSRSEMNVSTLELGDSALYLCASSKSGRAGGEQFFGPGTRLTVL.

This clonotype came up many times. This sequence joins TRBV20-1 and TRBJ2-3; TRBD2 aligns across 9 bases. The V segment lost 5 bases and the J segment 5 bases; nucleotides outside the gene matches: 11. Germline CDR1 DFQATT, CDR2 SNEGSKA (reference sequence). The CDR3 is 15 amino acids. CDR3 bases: TGCAGTGCTGTATCACCTAGCGGGACACGAGATACGCAGTATTTT. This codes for CSAVSPSGTRDTQYF.

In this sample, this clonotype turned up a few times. CDR3 sequence reads: CSAQAAGGLGYEQYF. The CDR3 nucleotides are TGCAGTGCTCAGGCGGCGGGAGGGCTGGGCTACGAGCAGTACTTC. The J gene is TRBJ2-7, the V gene TRBV20-1, with 9 bases lining up with TRBD2. After removal of 5 bases from V and 3 bases from J, the junction contained 11 bases not matched to a gene. Germline V gene lookup returns CDR1 DFQATT and CDR2 SNEGSKA (reference sequence). The CDR3 loop spans 15 amino acids.

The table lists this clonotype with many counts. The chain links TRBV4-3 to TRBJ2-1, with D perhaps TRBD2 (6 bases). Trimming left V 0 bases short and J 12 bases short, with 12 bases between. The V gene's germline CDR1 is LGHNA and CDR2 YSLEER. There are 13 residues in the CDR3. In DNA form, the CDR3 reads TGCGCCAGCAGCCAAGAACCGGGAGTGGCGCAGTTCTTC. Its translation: CASSQEPGVAQFF.

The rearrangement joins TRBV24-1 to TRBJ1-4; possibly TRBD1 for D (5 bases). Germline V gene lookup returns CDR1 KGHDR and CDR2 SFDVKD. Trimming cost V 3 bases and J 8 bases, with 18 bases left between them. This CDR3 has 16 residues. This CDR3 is CATSDPRSGGGEKLFF. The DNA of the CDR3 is TGTGCCACCAGTGATCCCCGCTCTGGGGGAGGCGAAAAACTGTTTTTT.

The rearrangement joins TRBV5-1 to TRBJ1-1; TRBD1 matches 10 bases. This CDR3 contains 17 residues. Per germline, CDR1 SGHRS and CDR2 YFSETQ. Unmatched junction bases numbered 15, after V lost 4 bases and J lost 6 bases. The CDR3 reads CASSPLMGTGVRSEAFF. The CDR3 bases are TGCGCCAGCAGCCCCCTTATGGGGACAGGGGTTAGGTCTGAAGCTTTCTTT.

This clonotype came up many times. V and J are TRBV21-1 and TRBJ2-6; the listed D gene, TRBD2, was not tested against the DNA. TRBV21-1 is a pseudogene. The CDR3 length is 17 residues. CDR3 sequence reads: CASSKATLVSGANVLTF. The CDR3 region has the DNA TGTGCCAGCAGCAAAGCGACCCTAGTCTCTGGGGCCAACGTCCTGACTTTC.

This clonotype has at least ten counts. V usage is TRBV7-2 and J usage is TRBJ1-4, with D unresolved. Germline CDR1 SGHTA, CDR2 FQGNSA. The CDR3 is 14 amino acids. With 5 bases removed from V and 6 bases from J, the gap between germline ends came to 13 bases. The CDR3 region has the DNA TGTGCCAGCAGCCAAAGGGCGCAAGATGAAAAACTGTTTTTT. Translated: CASSQRAQDEKLFF.

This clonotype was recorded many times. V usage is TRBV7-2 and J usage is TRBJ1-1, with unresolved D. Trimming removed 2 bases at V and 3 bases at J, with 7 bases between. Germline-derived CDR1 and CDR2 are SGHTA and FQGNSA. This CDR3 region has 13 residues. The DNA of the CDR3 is TGTGCCAGCAGCTTAAATGGGCACACTGAAGCTTTCTTT. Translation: CASSLNGHTEAFF.

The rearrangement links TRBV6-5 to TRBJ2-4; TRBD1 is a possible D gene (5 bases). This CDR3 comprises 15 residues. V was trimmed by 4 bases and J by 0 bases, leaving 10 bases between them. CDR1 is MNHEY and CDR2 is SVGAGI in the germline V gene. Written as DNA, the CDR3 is TGTGCCAGCAGTTCCCCGACAGTAGCCAAAAACATTCAGTACTTC. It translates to CASSSPTVAKNIQYF.

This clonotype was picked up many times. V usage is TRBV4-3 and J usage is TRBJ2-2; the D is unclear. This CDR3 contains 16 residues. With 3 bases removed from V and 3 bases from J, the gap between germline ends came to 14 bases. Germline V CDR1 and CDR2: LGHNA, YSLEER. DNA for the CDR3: TGCGCCAGCAGCCAGCGTAAGGGCCCGTACACCGGGGAGCTGTTTTTT. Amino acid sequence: CASSQRKGPYTGELFF.

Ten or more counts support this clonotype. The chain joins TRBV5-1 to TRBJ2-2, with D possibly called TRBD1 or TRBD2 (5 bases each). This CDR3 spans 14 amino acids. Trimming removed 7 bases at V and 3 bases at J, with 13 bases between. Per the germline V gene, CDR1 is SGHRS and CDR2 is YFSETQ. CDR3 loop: CASGGGSYTGELFF. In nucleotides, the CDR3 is TGCGCCAGCGGGGGTGGCAGCTACACCGGGGAGCTGTTTTTT.

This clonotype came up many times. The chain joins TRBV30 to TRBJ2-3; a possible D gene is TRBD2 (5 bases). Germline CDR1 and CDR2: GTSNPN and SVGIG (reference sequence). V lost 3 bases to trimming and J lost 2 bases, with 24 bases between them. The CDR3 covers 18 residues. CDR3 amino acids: CAWRTPGSGSLATDTQYF. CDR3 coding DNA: TGTGCCTGGAGAACGCCCGGCAGCGGCAGCCTCGCCACAGATACGCAGTATTTT. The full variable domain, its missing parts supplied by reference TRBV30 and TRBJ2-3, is SQTIHQWPATLVQPVGSPLSLECTVEGTSNPNLYWYRQAAGRGLQLLFYSVGIGQISSEVPQNLSASRPQDRQFILSSKKLLLSDSGFYLCAWRTPGSGSLATDTQYFGPGTRLTVL.

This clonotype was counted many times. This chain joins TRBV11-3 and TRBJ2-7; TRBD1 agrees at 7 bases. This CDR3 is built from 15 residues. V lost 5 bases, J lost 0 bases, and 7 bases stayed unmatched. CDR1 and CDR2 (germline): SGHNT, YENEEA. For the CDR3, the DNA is TGTGCCAGCAGCACCACAGGGGCCATCTCCTACGAGCAGTACTTC. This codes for CASSTTGAISYEQYF.

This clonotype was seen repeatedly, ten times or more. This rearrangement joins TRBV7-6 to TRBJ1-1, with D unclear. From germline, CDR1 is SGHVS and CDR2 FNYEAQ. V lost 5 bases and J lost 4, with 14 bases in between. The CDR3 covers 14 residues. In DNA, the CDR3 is TGTGCCAGCAGCCCCACAAGGTGGGTCACTGAAGCTTTCTTT. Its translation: CASSPTRWVTEAFF. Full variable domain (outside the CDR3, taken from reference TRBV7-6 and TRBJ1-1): GAGVSQSPRYKVTKRGQDVALRCDPISGHVSLYWYRQALGQGPEFLTYFNYEAQQDKSGLPNDRFSAERPEGSISTLTIQRTEQRDSAMYRCASSPTRWVTEAFFGQGTRLTVV.

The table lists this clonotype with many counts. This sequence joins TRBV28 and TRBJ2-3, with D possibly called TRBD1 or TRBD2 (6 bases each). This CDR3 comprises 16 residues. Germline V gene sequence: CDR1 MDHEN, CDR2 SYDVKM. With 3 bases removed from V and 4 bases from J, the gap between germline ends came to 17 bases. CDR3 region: CASSFGQGGGPDTQYF. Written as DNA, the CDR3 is TGTGCCAGCAGTTTCGGTCAAGGGGGAGGCCCAGATACGCAGTATTTT.

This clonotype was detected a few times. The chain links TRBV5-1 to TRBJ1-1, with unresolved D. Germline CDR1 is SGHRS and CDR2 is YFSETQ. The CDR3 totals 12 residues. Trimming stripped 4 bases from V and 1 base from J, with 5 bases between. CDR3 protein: CASSQGNTEAFF. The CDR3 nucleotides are TGCGCCAGCAGCCAAGGGAACACTGAAGCTTTCTTT.

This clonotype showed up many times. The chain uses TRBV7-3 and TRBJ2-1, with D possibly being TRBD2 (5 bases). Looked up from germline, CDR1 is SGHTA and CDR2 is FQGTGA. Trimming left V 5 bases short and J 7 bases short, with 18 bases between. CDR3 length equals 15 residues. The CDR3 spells CASSQRVGERNEQFF. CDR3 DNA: TGTGCCAGCAGCCAAAGGGTCGGGGAACGAAATGAGCAGTTCTTC.

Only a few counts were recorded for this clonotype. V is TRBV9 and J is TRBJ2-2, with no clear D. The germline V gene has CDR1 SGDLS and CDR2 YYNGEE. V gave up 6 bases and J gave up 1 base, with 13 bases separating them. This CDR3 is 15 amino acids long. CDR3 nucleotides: TGTGCCAGCACCCTTGACGGGCGGAACACCGGGGAGCTGTTTTTT. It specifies CASTLDGRNTGELFF.

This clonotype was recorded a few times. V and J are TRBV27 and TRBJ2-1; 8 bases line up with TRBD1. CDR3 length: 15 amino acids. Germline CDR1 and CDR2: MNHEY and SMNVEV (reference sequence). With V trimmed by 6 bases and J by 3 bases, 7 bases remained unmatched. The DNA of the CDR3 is TGTGCCAGCAGACCACCAGGGGGCCGCTACAATGAGCAGTTCTTC. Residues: CASRPPGGRYNEQFF.

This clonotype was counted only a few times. The CDR3 DNA follows: TGTGCCAGCAGTTACTCGAGCGGGGCCGCCCCCTACGAGCAGTACTTC. This codes for CASSYSSGAAPYEQYF. The chain carries TRBV6-5 and TRBJ2-7, with 7 nucleotides matching TRBD2. Germline CDR1 and CDR2: MNHEY and SVGAGI. The CDR3 runs 16 residues. Unmatched junction bases numbered 7, after V lost 0 bases and J lost 2 bases.

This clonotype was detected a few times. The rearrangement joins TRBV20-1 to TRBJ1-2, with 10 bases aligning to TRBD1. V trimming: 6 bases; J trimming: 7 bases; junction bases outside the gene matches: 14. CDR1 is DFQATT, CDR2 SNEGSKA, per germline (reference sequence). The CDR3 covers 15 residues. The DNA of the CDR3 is TGCAGTGCGCGATCACTCGACAGGGGGCGTCTTGGCTACACCTTC. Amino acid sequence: CSARSLDRGRLGYTF.

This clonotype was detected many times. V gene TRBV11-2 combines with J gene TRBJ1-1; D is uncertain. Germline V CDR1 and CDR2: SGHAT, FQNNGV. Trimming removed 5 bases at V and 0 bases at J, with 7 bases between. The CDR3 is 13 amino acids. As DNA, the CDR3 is TGTGCCAGCAGCCAACAGTTGAACACTGAAGCTTTCTTT. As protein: CASSQQLNTEAFF.